The T cell receptor (beta chain) under discussion was sequenced for a study of T cell responses to AZD1222 COVID-19 vaccine. Profiled with immunoSEQ multiplex PCR; TCRdb holds only in-frame clones, not every one. The profile shows approximately 84,000 clones, approximately 85% of them singletons. V was pared by 1 base and J by 1 base, with 8 bases between. In germline, CDR1 is SGHTA, CDR2 FQGNSA. The CDR3 totals 14 residues. The input for sequencing was peripheral blood, taken 28 days after the second AZD1222 dose. The chain has TRBV7-2 and TRBJ2-7; unclear D gene. The clonotype was recovered from an adult who received the AZD1222 COVID-19 vaccine. The CDR3 reads CASSLGSGSYEQYF. The DNA of the CDR3 is TGTGCCAGCAGCTTAGGGTCCGGATCCTACGAGCAGTACTTC.